This TCR beta chain was found in a study of blood T cells in healthy people across ages. It was with a sample-barcoded 5' primer and a J-beta primer mix that a second PCR of roughly 7 to 12 cycles was run. TCRdb recomputed calls from the 5' RACE reads with MiXCR, one row per CDR3 protein. This sample has about 830,000 distinct CDR3 sequences, with over 45% found just once. Study results and caveats: When set beside aged donors, long-lived donors presented more naive CD4+ cells and higher diversity. Estimates drawn from one million T cells were deemed to understate diversity.

Concerning this clonotype itself: The antigen is unknown.

The V gene lost 2 bases and the J gene lost 1 base, with 6 bases spanning the gap. CDR1 is SGDLS and CDR2 is YYNGEE in the germline V gene. This CDR3 spans 13 amino acids. The receptor was isolated from a man aged 30-40 years in good health. The V and J genes are TRBV9 and TRBJ1-1; no firm D call. Sequencing was performed on blood. CDR3 sequence reads: CASSVTPNTEAFF. The CDR3 DNA is TGTGCCAGCAGCGTTACCCCGAACACTGAAGCTTTCTTT.